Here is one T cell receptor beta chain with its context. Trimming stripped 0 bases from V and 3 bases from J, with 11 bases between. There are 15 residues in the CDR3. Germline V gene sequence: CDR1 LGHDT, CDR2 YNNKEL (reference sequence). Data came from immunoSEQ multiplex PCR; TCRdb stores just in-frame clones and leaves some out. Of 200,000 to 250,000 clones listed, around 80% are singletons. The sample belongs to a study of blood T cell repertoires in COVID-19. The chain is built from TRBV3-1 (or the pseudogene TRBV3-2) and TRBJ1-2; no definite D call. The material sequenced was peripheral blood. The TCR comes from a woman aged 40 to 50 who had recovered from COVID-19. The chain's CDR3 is CASSQDDSGYYGYTF. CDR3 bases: TGTGCCAGCAGCCAAGATGATTCAGGATACTATGGCTACACCTTC.